Listed below are T cell receptor beta chains from one sample, sequenced in a study of CD8 T cells in ankylosing spondylitis. Each CDR3 protein is one row after TCRdb ran MiXCR on the 5' RACE reads. The sample records 200,000 to 300,000 distinct CDR3 sequences, around 8% being singletons. Sequenced sample: blood, either unsorted or a sorted T cell fraction (not recorded which). These receptors came from a female donor with ankylosing spondylitis or in good health (not recorded which). Both conserved end residues are part of each CDR3. Each record gives: V gene, J gene, CDR3 protein.

TRBV20-1,TRBJ1-2,CSASEINRNYGYTF
TRBV6-5,TRBJ1-2,CASSYSAGINYGYTF
TRBV7-2,TRBJ2-7,CASSPNSIRREQYF
TRBV19,TRBJ2-7,CATAAAGGLFYEQYF
TRBV7-2,TRBJ2-1,CASSLGRSAHEQFF
TRBV6-2/TRBV6-3,TRBJ1-4,CASNPWGVREKLFF
TRBV6-2/TRBV6-3,TRBJ2-1,CASSAGTRTSTEFF
TRBV27,TRBJ2-7,CASATGVGYEQYF
TRBV12-3/TRBV12-4,TRBJ2-5,CASSLATAETQYF
TRBV7-2,TRBJ2-1,CASSPSSGRALEQFF
TRBV6-2/TRBV6-3,TRBJ1-2,CAGSAPPGEWGYTF
TRBV20-1,TRBJ1-1,CSAREGGTEAFF
TRBV5-1,TRBJ2-2,CASSLEGQANTGELFF
TRBV20-1,TRBJ2-1,CSASGGLAGFNEQFF
TRBV30,TRBJ2-1,CAWGDRAMENEQFF
TRBV9,TRBJ2-3,CASGGTSRGDTQYF
TRBV4-3,TRBJ2-7,CASSRMGGSGPYEQYF
TRBV12-3/TRBV12-4,TRBJ2-1,CASSFFRGRMNEQFF
TRBV20-1,TRBJ2-7,CSASEFVGEQYF
TRBV28,TRBJ2-1,CASSLIGDGGPDEQFF
TRBV24-1,TRBJ2-5,CATSDSGTSSQETQYF
TRBV20-1,TRBJ1-1,CSARVGGSARTEAFF
TRBV7-9,TRBJ1-4,CASSLAGAEKLFF
TRBV12-3/TRBV12-4,TRBJ2-3,CASSLRQGVTDTQYF
TRBV14,TRBJ1-2,CASSPDIYGYTF
TRBV20-1,TRBJ2-1,CSARTLAGRAKDEQFF
TRBV4-1,TRBJ2-7,CASSHQKAPSNEQYF
TRBV12-3/TRBV12-4,TRBJ2-1,CASSFIENNEQFF